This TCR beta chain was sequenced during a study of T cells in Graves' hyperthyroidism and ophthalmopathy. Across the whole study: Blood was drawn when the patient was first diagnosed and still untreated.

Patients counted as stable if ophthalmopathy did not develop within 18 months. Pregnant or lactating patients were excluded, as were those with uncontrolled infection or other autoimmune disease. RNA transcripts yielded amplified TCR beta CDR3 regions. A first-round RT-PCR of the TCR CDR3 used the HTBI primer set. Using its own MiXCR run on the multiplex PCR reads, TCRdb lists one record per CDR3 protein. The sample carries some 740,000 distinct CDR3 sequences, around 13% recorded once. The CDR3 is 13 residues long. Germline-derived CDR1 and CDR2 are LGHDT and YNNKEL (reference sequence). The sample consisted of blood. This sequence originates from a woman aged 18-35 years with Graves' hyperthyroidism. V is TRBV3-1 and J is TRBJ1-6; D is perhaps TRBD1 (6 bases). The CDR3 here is CAEQGPMNSPLHF. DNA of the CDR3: TGTGCTGAACAGGGCCCAATGAATTCACCCCTCCACTTT.